The rows below give T cell receptor beta chains drawn from one sample of a study of blood T cell repertoires in COVID-19. Produced via immunoSEQ multiplex PCR; TCRdb's table is partial and in-frame only. In the table there are tens of thousands of clones, about 84% of which are singletons. Sequences were obtained from peripheral blood. Source of these receptors: a woman in her seventies with acute or convalescent COVID-19. Both conserved end residues are part of each CDR3. Each record gives: clone size, D gene, J gene, V gene, CDR3 DNA, CDR3 protein. A D gene is named only where the DNA matches it firmly. Expanded clones get a size class; other rows say once, few or many, or leave the size out.

clone size: NA; D gene: NA; J gene: TRBJ2-1; V gene: TRBV11-2; CDR3 DNA: TGTGCCAGCAGCTTAGGAATCTCGGGAGACAATGAGCAGTTCTTC; CDR3 protein: CASSLGISGDNEQFF
clone size: NA; D gene: NA; J gene: TRBJ2-2; V gene: TRBV27; CDR3 DNA: TGTGCCAGCAGTACAGCGAACACCGGGGAGCTGTTTTTT; CDR3 protein: CASSTANTGELFF
clone size: NA; D gene: TRBD2; J gene: TRBJ2-5; V gene: TRBV5-1; CDR3 DNA: TGCGCCAGCAGCTTGGTCGCTAGCGGACAAGAGACCCAGTACTTC; CDR3 protein: CASSLVASGQETQYF
clone size: NA; D gene: NA; J gene: TRBJ1-6; V gene: TRBV19; CDR3 DNA: TGTGCCAGTAGTGTACAGCATAATTCACCCCTCCACTTT; CDR3 protein: CASSVQHNSPLHF
clone size: NA; D gene: NA; J gene: TRBJ1-2; V gene: TRBV6-2/TRBV6-3; CDR3 DNA: TGTGCCAGCAGTGCTTCAGGGATTTCCGGCTACACCTTC; CDR3 protein: CASSASGISGYTF
clone size: NA; D gene: TRBD1; J gene: TRBJ1-1; V gene: TRBV18; CDR3 DNA: TGTGCCAGCTCACCTGGGGGGGGACAGGGCTCTGAAGCTTTCTTT; CDR3 protein: CASSPGGGQGSEAFF
clone size: NA; D gene: TRBD1; J gene: TRBJ1-2; V gene: TRBV24-1; CDR3 DNA: TGTGCCACCGGTGGGCCAAGGGGGACAGGGGTTGACTACACCTTC; CDR3 protein: CATGGPRGTGVDYTF
clone size: NA; D gene: NA; J gene: TRBJ2-5; V gene: TRBV19; CDR3 DNA: TGTGCCAGTAGTATAGGAGGAACTTCAGAGACCCAGTACTTC; CDR3 protein: CASSIGGTSETQYF
clone size: NA; D gene: NA; J gene: TRBJ2-5; V gene: TRBV6-2/TRBV6-3; CDR3 DNA: TGTGCCAGCAGTTCCCCTCTAACCCAGTACTTC; CDR3 protein: CASSSPLTQYF
clone size: once; D gene: NA; J gene: TRBJ2-1; V gene: TRBV7-6; CDR3 DNA: TGTGCCAGCAGCCTGACGGGGGACTCCTACAATGAGCAGTTCTTC; CDR3 protein: CASSLTGDSYNEQFF
clone size: few; D gene: TRBD1; J gene: TRBJ1-5; V gene: TRBV5-1; CDR3 DNA: TGCGCCAGCAGGGGACAGGGGGACAATCAGCCCCAGCATTTT; CDR3 protein: CASRGQGDNQPQHF
clone size: once; D gene: NA; J gene: TRBJ1-1; V gene: TRBV7-9; CDR3 DNA: TGTGCCAGCAGCTCCTTAGGGGGGAACACTGAAGCTTTCTTT; CDR3 protein: CASSSLGGNTEAFF
clone size: NA; D gene: NA; J gene: TRBJ2-2; V gene: TRBV11-2; CDR3 DNA: TGTGCCAGCAGCTTAAGGATACAGGGCACCGGGGAGCTGTTTTTT; CDR3 protein: CASSLRIQGTGELFF
clone size: NA; D gene: NA; J gene: TRBJ2-2; V gene: TRBV29-1; CDR3 DNA: TGCAGCGTTGACCAGGCCGGGCAGGGCGGGGAGCTGTTTTTT; CDR3 protein: CSVDQAGQGGELFF
clone size: NA; D gene: NA; J gene: TRBJ1-6; V gene: TRBV19; CDR3 DNA: TGTGCCAGTAGTATCTCCGGGGGAGGTTCACCCCTCCACTTT; CDR3 protein: CASSISGGGSPLHF
clone size: NA; D gene: NA; J gene: TRBJ2-3; V gene: TRBV6-1; CDR3 DNA: TGTGCCAGCAGTGGTGTAAGGGGCTTGCGCACAGATACGCAGTATTTT; CDR3 protein: CASSGVRGLRTDTQYF
clone size: NA; D gene: NA; J gene: TRBJ1-3; V gene: TRBV6-1; CDR3 DNA: TGTGCCAGCAGTGAAAGGGGGTCGGGAAACACCATATATTTT; CDR3 protein: CASSERGSGNTIYF
clone size: NA; D gene: TRBD2; J gene: TRBJ2-3; V gene: TRBV7-2; CDR3 DNA: TGTGCCAGCAGAGAAAGCGGGAGCGAAACGCAGTATTTT; CDR3 protein: CASRESGSETQYF
clone size: NA; D gene: NA; J gene: TRBJ2-2; V gene: TRBV5-5; CDR3 DNA: TGTGCCAGCAGCTTGTTGGAGTACACCGGGGAGCTGTTTTTT; CDR3 protein: CASSLLEYTGELFF
clone size: few; D gene: NA; J gene: TRBJ1-6; V gene: TRBV10-3; CDR3 DNA: TGTGCCATCAGAGAGACAGGTGTAAGAAATTCACCCCTCCACTTT; CDR3 protein: CAIRETGVRNSPLHF
clone size: NA; D gene: NA; J gene: TRBJ1-3; V gene: TRBV6-4; CDR3 DNA: TGTGCCAGCAGTGACTGGGGCCACAGGGAGTCTGGAAACACCATATATTTT; CDR3 protein: CASSDWGHRESGNTIYF
clone size: NA; D gene: NA; J gene: TRBJ1-1; V gene: TRBV6-2/TRBV6-3; CDR3 DNA: TGTGCCAGCAGTTACTCTCTCAGGGCCGAAGCTTTCTTT; CDR3 protein: CASSYSLRAEAFF
clone size: NA; D gene: NA; J gene: TRBJ2-2; V gene: TRBV6-5; CDR3 DNA: TGTGCCAGCAGTTATAGCCTGAACACCGGGGAGCTGTTTTTT; CDR3 protein: CASSYSLNTGELFF
clone size: once; D gene: NA; J gene: TRBJ2-1; V gene: TRBV2; CDR3 DNA: TGTGCCAGCAGACCTCAGGGGATCGGGCAGTTCTTC; CDR3 protein: CASRPQGIGQFF
clone size: NA; D gene: TRBD1; J gene: TRBJ1-3; V gene: TRBV7-2; CDR3 DNA: TGTGCCAGCAGCTTAGGGTTTCAGGGGGCCACCATATATTTT; CDR3 protein: CASSLGFQGATIYF
clone size: NA; D gene: TRBD1; J gene: TRBJ1-2; V gene: TRBV6-5; CDR3 DNA: TGTGCCAGCAGTACCGCCGGGACAGGGGAATATGGCTACACCTTC; CDR3 protein: CASSTAGTGEYGYTF
clone size: once; D gene: NA; J gene: TRBJ1-3; V gene: TRBV5-1; CDR3 DNA: TGCGCCAGCAGGGGGACAAGGACGGGAAACACCATATATTTT; CDR3 protein: CASRGTRTGNTIYF
clone size: NA; D gene: NA; J gene: TRBJ1-1; V gene: TRBV7-6; CDR3 DNA: TGTGCCAGCAGCTTAGCGTCGGGGATCTCTGAAGCTTTCTTT; CDR3 protein: CASSLASGISEAFF
clone size: NA; D gene: TRBD1; J gene: TRBJ1-4; V gene: TRBV5-1; CDR3 DNA: TGCGCCAGTCAACAGGGGCCCGCCGAAAAACTGTTTTTT; CDR3 protein: CASQQGPAEKLFF
clone size: few; D gene: TRBD1; J gene: TRBJ1-1; V gene: TRBV4-1; CDR3 DNA: TGCGCCAGCAGCCAACGCTCGGGACAGGGTAACCCGAACACTGAAGCTTTCTTT; CDR3 protein: CASSQRSGQGNPNTEAFF
clone size: NA; D gene: TRBD2; J gene: TRBJ2-1; V gene: TRBV28; CDR3 DNA: TGTGCCAGCACCGTTAGCGGGAGCTTGGTTGGTGAGCAGTTCTTC; CDR3 protein: CASTVSGSLVGEQFF
clone size: NA; D gene: NA; J gene: TRBJ1-3; V gene: TRBV7-8; CDR3 DNA: TGTGCCAGCAGCCCCCTCGGGGGAAACACCATATATTTT; CDR3 protein: CASSPLGGNTIYF
clone size: few; D gene: TRBD1; J gene: TRBJ1-5; V gene: TRBV6-2/TRBV6-3; CDR3 DNA: TGTGCCAGCAGTTACCAGTTTTCGGACAGGGGGCCGCTAAGCAATCAGCCCCAGCATTTT; CDR3 protein: CASSYQFSDRGPLSNQPQHF
clone size: once; D gene: NA; J gene: TRBJ1-2; V gene: TRBV15; CDR3 DNA: TGTGCCACCAGCAGAGAAAACACAGTTCACTATGGCTACACCTTC; CDR3 protein: CATSRENTVHYGYTF
clone size: once; D gene: NA; J gene: TRBJ2-3; V gene: TRBV9; CDR3 DNA: TGTGCCAGCAGCCCCCAGTCAGATACGCAGTATTTT; CDR3 protein: CASSPQSDTQYF
clone size: NA; D gene: TRBD1; J gene: TRBJ2-2; V gene: TRBV6-7; CDR3 DNA: TGTGCCAGCAGACCCGGGACAGGGGGCCCCGATGGGACCGGGGAGCTGTTTTTT; CDR3 protein: CASRPGTGGPDGTGELFF
clone size: NA; D gene: TRBD1; J gene: TRBJ2-3; V gene: TRBV7-2; CDR3 DNA: TGTGCCAGCAGCCCGGGACAGGGGGTGGATACGCAGTATTTT; CDR3 protein: CASSPGQGVDTQYF
clone size: NA; D gene: NA; J gene: TRBJ1-2; V gene: TRBV9; CDR3 DNA: TGTGCCAGCAGCGTAGCCAGTGCTAACTATGGCTACACCTTC; CDR3 protein: CASSVASANYGYTF
clone size: NA; D gene: NA; J gene: TRBJ2-5; V gene: TRBV24-1; CDR3 DNA: TGTGCCACCATGAGACAGGTGTGGGAAGAGACCCAGTACTTC; CDR3 protein: CATMRQVWEETQYF
clone size: NA; D gene: NA; J gene: TRBJ2-6; V gene: TRBV28; CDR3 DNA: TGTGCCAGCAGTGCGGGACGGATGAACTCTGGGGCCAACGTCCTGACTTTC; CDR3 protein: CASSAGRMNSGANVLTF
clone size: NA; D gene: TRBD1; J gene: TRBJ2-1; V gene: TRBV29-1; CDR3 DNA: TGCAGCGTTGGCGGGGGACAGGGGTACAATGAGCAGTTCTTC; CDR3 protein: CSVGGGQGYNEQFF
clone size: once; D gene: TRBD2; J gene: TRBJ2-1; V gene: TRBV18; CDR3 DNA: TGTGCCAGCTCACCTACTAGCGTTAGCTACAATGAGCAGTTCTTC; CDR3 protein: CASSPTSVSYNEQFF